This T cell receptor beta chain was sequenced during a study of T cell clones after liver transplantation. Study details: Immunosuppression withdrawal was tried within 2 years after liver transplantation in this trial. Points from the study as a whole: Donor-reactive sequences fell more than third party-reactive ones, suggesting partial deletion. These preliminary findings come from unstandardized post-transplant sampling times.

Trimming removed 2 bases from V and 7 bases from J, with 12 bases in between. The CDR3 runs 13 residues. Germline V CDR1 and CDR2: SGHTA, FQGNSA. This clone was observed a single time. What it binds is unknown. Method: immunoSEQ multiplex PCR; TCRdb's copy keeps in-frame clones and lacks some. The data show 65,000 to 90,000 clones, with about 88% seen just once and 2% to 3% held by the top ten. This sequence was found in a human donor who received a liver transplant. Sequenced here: CD4+ T cells from blood, sampled before liver transplant. The chain carries TRBV7-2 and TRBJ2-7; no firm D call. The CDR3 sequence: CASSLSFGLEQYF. CDR3 in DNA: TGTGCCAGCAGCTTAAGTTTTGGGCTAGAGCAGTACTTC.